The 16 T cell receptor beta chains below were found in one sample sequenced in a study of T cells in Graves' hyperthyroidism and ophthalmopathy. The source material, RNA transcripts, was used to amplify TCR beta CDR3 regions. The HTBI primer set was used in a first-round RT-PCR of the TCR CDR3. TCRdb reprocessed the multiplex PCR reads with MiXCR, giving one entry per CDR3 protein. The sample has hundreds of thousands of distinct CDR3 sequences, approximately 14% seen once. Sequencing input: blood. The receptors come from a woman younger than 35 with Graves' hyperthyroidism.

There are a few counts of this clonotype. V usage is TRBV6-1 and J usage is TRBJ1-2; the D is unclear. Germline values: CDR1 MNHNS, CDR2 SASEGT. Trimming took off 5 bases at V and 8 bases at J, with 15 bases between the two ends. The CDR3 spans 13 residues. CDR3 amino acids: CASSCSQSLGYTF. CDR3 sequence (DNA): TGTGCCAGCAGTTGCAGCCAAAGTTTAGGCTACACCTTC.

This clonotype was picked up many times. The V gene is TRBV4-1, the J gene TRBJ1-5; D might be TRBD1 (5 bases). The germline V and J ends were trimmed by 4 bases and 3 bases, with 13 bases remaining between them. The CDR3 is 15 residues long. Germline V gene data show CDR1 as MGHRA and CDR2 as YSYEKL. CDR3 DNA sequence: TGCGCCAGCAGCCCATTCTCGGGGGACAATCAGCCCCAGCATTTT. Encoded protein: CASSPFSGDNQPQHF.

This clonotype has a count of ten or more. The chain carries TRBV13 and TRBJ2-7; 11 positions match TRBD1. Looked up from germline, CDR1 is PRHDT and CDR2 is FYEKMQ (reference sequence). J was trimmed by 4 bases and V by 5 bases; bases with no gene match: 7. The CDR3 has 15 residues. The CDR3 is CASSVPGTGGYEQYF. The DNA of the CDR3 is TGTGCCAGCAGCGTCCCCGGGACAGGGGGGTACGAGCAGTACTTC.

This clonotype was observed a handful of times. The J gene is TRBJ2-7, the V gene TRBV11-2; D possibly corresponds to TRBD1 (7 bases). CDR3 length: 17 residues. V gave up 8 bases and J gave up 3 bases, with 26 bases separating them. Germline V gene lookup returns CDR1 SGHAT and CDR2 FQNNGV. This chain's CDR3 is CASGSPTAGQILYEQYF. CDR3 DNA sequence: TGTGCCAGCGGCTCCCCCACGGCGGGACAGATACTCTACGAGCAGTACTTC. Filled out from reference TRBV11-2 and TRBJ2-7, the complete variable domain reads EAGVAQSPRYKIIEKRQSVAFWCNPISGHATLYWYQQILGQGPKLLIQFQNNGVVDDSQLPKDRFSAERLKGVDSTLKIQPAKLEDSAVYLCASGSPTAGQILYEQYFGPGTRLTVT.

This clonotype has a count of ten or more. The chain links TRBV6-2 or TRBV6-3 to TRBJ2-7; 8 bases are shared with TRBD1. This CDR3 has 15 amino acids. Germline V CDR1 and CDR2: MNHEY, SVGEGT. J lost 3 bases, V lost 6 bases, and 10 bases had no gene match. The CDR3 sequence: CASRPSGGAFYEQYF. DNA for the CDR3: TGTGCCAGCAGGCCCTCAGGGGGCGCGTTCTACGAGCAGTACTTC.

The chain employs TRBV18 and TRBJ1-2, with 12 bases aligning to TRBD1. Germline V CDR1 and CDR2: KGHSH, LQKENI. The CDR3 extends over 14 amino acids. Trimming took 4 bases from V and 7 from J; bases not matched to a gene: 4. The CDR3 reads CASSRGQGARGYTF. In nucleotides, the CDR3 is TGTGCCAGCTCACGGGGACAGGGGGCCCGTGGCTACACCTTC.

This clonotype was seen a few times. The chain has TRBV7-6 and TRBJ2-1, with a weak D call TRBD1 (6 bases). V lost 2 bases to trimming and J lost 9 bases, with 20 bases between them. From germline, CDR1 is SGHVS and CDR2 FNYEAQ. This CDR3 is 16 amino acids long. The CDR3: CASSLNDRPDQAEQFF. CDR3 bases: TGTGCCAGCAGCTTAAATGACAGGCCGGATCAGGCTGAGCAGTTCTTC. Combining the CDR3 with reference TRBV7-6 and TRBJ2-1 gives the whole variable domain GAGVSQSPRYKVTKRGQDVALRCDPISGHVSLYWYRQALGQGPEFLTYFNYEAQQDKSGLPNDRFSAERPEGSISTLTIQRTEQRDSAMYRCASSLNDRPDQAEQFFGPGTRLTVL.

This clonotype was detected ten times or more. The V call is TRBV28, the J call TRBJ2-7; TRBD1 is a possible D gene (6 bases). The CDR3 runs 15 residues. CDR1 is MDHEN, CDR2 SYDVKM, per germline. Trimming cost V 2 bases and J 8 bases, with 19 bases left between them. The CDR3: CASSLNRDPPGKQYF. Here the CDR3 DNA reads TGTGCCAGCAGTTTAAACAGGGATCCTCCCGGAAAGCAGTACTTC.

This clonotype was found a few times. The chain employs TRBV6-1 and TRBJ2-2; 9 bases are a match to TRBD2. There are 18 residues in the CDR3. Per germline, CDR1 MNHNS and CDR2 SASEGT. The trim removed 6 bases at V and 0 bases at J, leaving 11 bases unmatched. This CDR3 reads CASSPGLAGYANTGELFF. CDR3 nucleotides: TGTGCCAGCAGCCCCGGGCTAGCGGGATACGCGAACACCGGGGAGCTGTTTTTT.

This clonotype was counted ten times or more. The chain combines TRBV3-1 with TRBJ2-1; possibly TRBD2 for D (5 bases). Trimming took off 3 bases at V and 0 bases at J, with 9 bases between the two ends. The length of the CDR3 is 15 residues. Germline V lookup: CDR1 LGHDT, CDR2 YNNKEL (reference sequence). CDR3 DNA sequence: TGTGCCAGCAGCCAGGGAAGCGGCTCCTACAATGAGCAGTTCTTC. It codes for CASSQGSGSYNEQFF.

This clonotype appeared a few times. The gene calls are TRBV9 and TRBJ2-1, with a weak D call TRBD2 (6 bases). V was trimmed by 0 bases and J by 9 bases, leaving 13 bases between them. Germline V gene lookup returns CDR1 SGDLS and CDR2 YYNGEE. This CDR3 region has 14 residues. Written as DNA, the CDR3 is TGTGCCAGCAGCGTAGTTGGGGGGAGTCGTGAGCAGTTCTTC. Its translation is CASSVVGGSREQFF. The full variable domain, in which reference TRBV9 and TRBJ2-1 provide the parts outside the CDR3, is DSGVTQTPKHLITATGQRVTLRCSPRSGDLSVYWYQQSLDQGLQFLIQYYNGEERAKGNILERFSAQQFPDLHSELNLSSLELGDSALYFCASSVVGGSREQFFGPGTRLTVL.

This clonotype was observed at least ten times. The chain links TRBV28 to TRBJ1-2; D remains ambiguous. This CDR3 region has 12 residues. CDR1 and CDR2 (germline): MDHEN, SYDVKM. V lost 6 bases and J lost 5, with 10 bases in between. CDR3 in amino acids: CASSWGVYGYTF. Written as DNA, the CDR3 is TGTGCCAGCAGCTGGGGAGTTTATGGCTACACCTTC.

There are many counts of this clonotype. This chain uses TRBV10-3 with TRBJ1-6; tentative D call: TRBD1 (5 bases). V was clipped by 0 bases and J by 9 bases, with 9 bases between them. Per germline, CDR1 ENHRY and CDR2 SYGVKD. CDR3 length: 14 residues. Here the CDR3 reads CAISESEGVSPLHF. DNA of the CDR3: TGTGCCATCAGTGAGTCGGAAGGGGTTTCACCCCTCCACTTT.

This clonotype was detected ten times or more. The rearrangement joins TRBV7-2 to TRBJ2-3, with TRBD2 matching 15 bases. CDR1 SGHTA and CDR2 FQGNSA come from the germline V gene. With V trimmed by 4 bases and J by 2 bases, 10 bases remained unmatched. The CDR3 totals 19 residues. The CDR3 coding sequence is TGTGCCAGCAGCTCAAGTGAGGGACTAGCGGGGGGACTCACAGATACGCAGTATTTT. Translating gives CASSSSEGLAGGLTDTQYF.

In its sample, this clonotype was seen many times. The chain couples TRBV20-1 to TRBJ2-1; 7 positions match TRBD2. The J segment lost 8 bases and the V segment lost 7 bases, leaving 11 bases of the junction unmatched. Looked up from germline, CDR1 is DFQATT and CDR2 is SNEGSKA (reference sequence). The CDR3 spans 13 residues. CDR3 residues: CSVNPAGTDEQFF. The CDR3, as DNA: TGCAGTGTCAACCCAGCGGGGACCGATGAGCAGTTCTTC.

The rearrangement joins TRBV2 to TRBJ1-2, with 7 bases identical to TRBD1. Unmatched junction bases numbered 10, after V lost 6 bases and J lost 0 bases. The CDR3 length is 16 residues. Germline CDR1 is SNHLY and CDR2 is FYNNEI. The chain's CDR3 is CASSVRDSRTNYGYTF. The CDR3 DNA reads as TGTGCCAGCAGCGTACGGGACAGCCGTACTAACTATGGCTACACCTTC.